A selection of T cell receptor beta chains follows, all from one sample in a study of cytomegalovirus exposure and HLA in healthy donors. The protocol was immunoSEQ multiplex PCR, while the TCRdb copy is restricted to in-frame clones and leaves out a portion. The sample includes under 150,000 clones, over 55% of them seen just once. Input material: PBMCs. Receptor source: a middle-aged man in good health and CMV-seronegative. Both conserved end residues are part of each CDR3. Each record gives: D gene, J gene, clone size, V gene, CDR3 DNA, CDR3 protein. D genes are given only for firm matches. Where a row states a size, it is once, few, many or the class of an expanded clone; other rows omit it.

>-|TRBJ1-3|-|TRBV6-1
TGTGCCAGCAGTGAAGAGGAGGATCTCCCCATATATTTT
CASSEEEDLPIYF
>TRBD2|TRBJ2-5|-|TRBV5-1
TGCGCCAGCAGCGAGGGACTAGCGGCAACACAAGAGACCCAGTACTTC
CASSEGLAATQETQYF
>-|TRBJ2-7|-|TRBV5-1
TGCGCCAGCAGGGGAGAATACGAGCAGTACTTC
CASRGEYEQYF
>TRBD2|TRBJ2-7|-|TRBV4-1
TGCGCCAGCAGCCAGGGACTAGCTGGGGAGCAGTACTTC
CASSQGLAGEQYF
>TRBD2|TRBJ2-1|-|TRBV6-6
TGTGCCAGCAGTTATAGCGGGGGTGGGTACAATGAGCAGTTCTTC
CASSYSGGGYNEQFF
>-|TRBJ2-2|-|TRBV7-9
TGTGCCAGCAGCTTAGCCGGGAACACCGGGGAGCTGTTTTTT
CASSLAGNTGELFF
>-|TRBJ2-2|-|TRBV13
TGTGCCAGCACCTTCGTGGGCCGGACTTTCACCGGGGAGCTGTTTTTT
CASTFVGRTFTGELFF
>-|TRBJ2-5|-|TRBV10-1
TGCGCCAGCAGGTTACTAACGACCGTTGAGACCCAGTACTTC
CASRLLTTVETQYF
>TRBD1|TRBJ2-7|few|TRBV7-9
TGTGCCAGCAGCAGGACAGGGGGCATCTACGAGCAGTACTTC
CASSRTGGIYEQYF
>-|TRBJ1-6|-|TRBV19
TGTGCCAGTAGTATTAAGGGGGATCGGATAGTCCATTCACCCCTCCACTTT
CASSIKGDRIVHSPLHF
>-|TRBJ2-5|once|TRBV5-6
TGTGCCAGCAGCCCTGAACAGGGACCCCAGTACTTC
CASSPEQGPQYF
>TRBD2|TRBJ2-2|-|TRBV7-6
TGTGCCAGCAGCCGCCTGGTAGCGGGAGGCACCGGGGAGCTGTTTTTT
CASSRLVAGGTGELFF
>-|TRBJ1-1|-|TRBV6-6
TGTGCCAGCAGTATCGGGGGGAACACTGAAGCTTTCTTT
CASSIGGNTEAFF
>-|TRBJ1-5|-|TRBV4-1
TGCGCCAGCAGCCAACAGGAAGGTCAGCCCCAGCATTTT
CASSQQEGQPQHF
>TRBD1|TRBJ1-1|-|TRBV10-3
TGTGCCGCCCGGGACAGGGAAGACACTGAAGCTTTCTTT
CAARDREDTEAFF
>TRBD2|TRBJ2-5|-|TRBV5-4
TGTGCCAGCAGCCGGGATAGCGGGGGGGCAGAAGAGACCCAGTACTTC
CASSRDSGGAEETQYF
>TRBD2|TRBJ2-7|-|TRBV28
TGTGCCAGCAGTTTACCGACTAGCGGGAGTCCCCACTTC
CASSLPTSGSPHF
>-|TRBJ2-7|-|TRBV18
TGTGCCAGCTCACCCCGTTTTGAGTCCGGGGCCTACGAGCAGTACTTC
CASSPRFESGAYEQYF
>-|TRBJ2-3|-|TRBV27
TGTGCCAGCAGTTTCGACAGGCTCACAGATACGCAGTATTTT
CASSFDRLTDTQYF
>-|TRBJ2-7|-|TRBV5-1
TGCGCCAGCAGCTTGGGATCAGCGTACGAGCAGTACTTC
CASSLGSAYEQYF
>-|TRBJ1-4|-|TRBV5-1
TGCGCCAGCAGCGAAGTAGAGAAGGGAGTTAAAAAACTGTTTTTT
CASSEVEKGVKKLFF
>TRBD2|TRBJ2-7|-|TRBV9
TGTGCCAGCAGCGTGGGCGGGAGTAGCTACGAGCAGTACTTC
CASSVGGSSYEQYF
>-|TRBJ1-3|-|TRBV11-2
TGTGCCAGCAGCGCCCCAGGGGTAGGAAACACCATATATTTT
CASSAPGVGNTIYF
>-|TRBJ1-1|-|TRBV9
TGTGCCAGCAGCCCCGGGCGAGAGACTCGGGGGGAAGCTTTCTTT
CASSPGRETRGEAFF
>-|TRBJ2-7|-|TRBV5-1
TGCGCCAGCAGCTTCGCAGCGACCTACGAGCAGTACTTC
CASSFAATYEQYF
>TRBD1|TRBJ2-3|-|TRBV28
TGTGCCAGCAGTTTTTACAGGGGGCTTCCAGATACGCAGTATTTT
CASSFYRGLPDTQYF
>-|TRBJ1-1|-|TRBV6-5
TGTGCCAGCAGTTACTCCTTCGGGGGCACTGAAGCTTTCTTT
CASSYSFGGTEAFF
>-|TRBJ2-1|-|TRBV4-1
TGCGCCAGCAGCCAAGGACTTAATGAGCAGTTCTTC
CASSQGLNEQFF
>-|TRBJ2-5|-|TRBV5-1
TGCGCCAGCAAGGTTAGCGGATTCCAAGAGACCCAGTACTTC
CASKVSGFQETQYF
>-|TRBJ2-7|-|TRBV28
TGTGCCAGCAGTTTAAGGTACGGGATCGGCTCCTACGAGCAGTACTTC
CASSLRYGIGSYEQYF
>-|TRBJ2-3|-|TRBV6-4
TGTGCCAGCAGTGAAGGTACTAGTGGGGCAGATACGCAGTATTTT
CASSEGTSGADTQYF
>TRBD2|TRBJ2-5|few|TRBV7-2
TGTGCCAGCAGCTTGGGAGCGGGAGGGCGTCAAGAGACCCAGTACTTC
CASSLGAGGRQETQYF
>TRBD1|TRBJ1-1|-|TRBV2
TGTGCCAGCAGTGAATCAGGGGGCGGGACTGAAGCTTTCTTT
CASSESGGGTEAFF
>-|TRBJ1-4|few|TRBV28
TGTGCCAGCAATTGGGGGCGAGTAAATGAAAAACTGTTTTTT
CASNWGRVNEKLFF
>TRBD1|TRBJ1-1|-|TRBV19
TGTGCCAGTAGTACGACAGGGTTCACTGAAGCTTTCTTT
CASSTTGFTEAFF
>-|TRBJ2-7|few|TRBV6-5
TGTGCCAGCGGACCAGGCGTCCCCCGGGGAGAGCAGTACTTC
CASGPGVPRGEQYF
>-|TRBJ2-7|-|TRBV7-2
TGTGCCAGCAGCCCAGGCAGGGGATTACGTCGGGAGCAGTACTTC
CASSPGRGLRREQYF
>TRBD1|TRBJ1-1|-|TRBV5-1
TGCGCCAGCCGGGACAGGGCCACTGAAGCTTTCTTT
CASRDRATEAFF
>TRBD2|TRBJ2-1|-|TRBV5-1
TGCGCCAGCACTCTTTTCGCGGGGGGGTACAATGAGCAGTTCTTC
CASTLFAGGYNEQFF
>-|TRBJ1-2|-|TRBV7-2
TGTGCCAGCAGCACTGGGGGGGCGGTAGCCTATGGCTACACCTTC
CASSTGGAVAYGYTF
>TRBD2|TRBJ2-1|once|TRBV10-2
TGCGCCAGCAGTGAGCCAGCGGGAGCCCACAATGAGCAGTTCTTC
CASSEPAGAHNEQFF
>-|TRBJ1-4|-|TRBV28
TGTGCCACCCTAGAGCCGGACAGTAATGAAAAACTGTTTTTT
CATLEPDSNEKLFF
>-|TRBJ2-3|once|TRBV9
TGTGCCAGCAGCGGTGGGACACTTAGGCGCACAGATACGCAGTATTTT
CASSGGTLRRTDTQYF
>-|TRBJ1-6|-|TRBV9
TGTGCCAGCAGCCCACGGATAGTAGACTCGTATAATTCACCCCTCCACTTT
CASSPRIVDSYNSPLHF
>TRBD1|TRBJ2-2|-|TRBV11-3
TGTGCCAGCAGCTTCTCCTGGACAGGGGATACCGGGGAGCTGTTTTTT
CASSFSWTGDTGELFF
>TRBD2|TRBJ2-2|-|TRBV4-1
TGCGCCAGCAGCGCCCGGCTAGCGGTAAACACCGGGGAGCTGTTTTTT
CASSARLAVNTGELFF
>TRBD2|TRBJ2-5|-|TRBV5-6
TGTGCCAGCAGCTGGGGACTAGCGGGAGGGCAGACCCAGTACTTC
CASSWGLAGGQTQYF
>TRBD1|TRBJ2-5|-|TRBV19
TGTGCCAGTAGGTCTACAGGGGGGACACAAGAGACCCAGTACTTC
CASRSTGGTQETQYF